This T cell receptor beta chain was identified during a study of T cell repertoires in cytomegalovirus infection (dated by TCRdb to the late 2010s). Describing the broader study: The peptide stimulations were aimed at well-studied HLA-B-restricted epitopes as well as recently identified HLA-C-restricted CMV epitopes, whose presentation resists viral immunomodulation. Because public TCR beta signatures pointed to carriage of CMV infection together with the matching HLA type, the HLA type of each donor mattered for the analysis.

Summary of the overall study and its limitations: In both this cohort and an independent roughly 350-donor cohort, the cumulative frequency of public TCR beta family members distinguished carriers of CMV infection plus the relevant HLA type. In the ex vivo response, HLA-C-restricted CMV-specific TCR beta clonotypes were dominant, and in two of eight donors the single most frequent clonotype came from this HLA-C-restricted group.

TCRdb names Illumina HiSeq 1500 as the instrument used. TCRdb reprocessing: public reads trimmed at Q25 with fastp, clones called with MiXCR, in-frame beta chains kept. Identical CDR3 protein sequences are pooled into one entry, listed with their most common genes and DNA. The sample contains about 110,000 distinct CDR3 sequences, 25% to 30% of them found a single time. The ten largest clones add up to approximately 78% of the sample. From its cysteine to its phenylalanine, the CDR3 spans 13 amino acids. CDR3 DNA is the only sequence kept; it has 39 bases, read in frame from the first base. The germline V gene yields MNHNS for CDR1 and SASEGT for CDR2. V trim: 6 bases; J trim: 3 bases; unmatched bases: 3. Sample treatment or condition, as interpreted from the label and publication: in vitro stimulation with specific CMV peptide epitopes to enrich CMV-specific T cells. This clonotype has ten or more counts. The antigen it recognizes is unknown. No clone much larger than this one lies a single base away; base qualities are absent.

The TCR originated in a human donor in good health (CMV status not recorded). Some clones in this sample may be carry-over from other donors' samples. The sample in question was CD8+ T cells from cultured PBMCs, obtained from culture after CMV antigen stimulation. The chain employs TRBV6-1 and TRBJ2-5, and TRBD1 aligns with 8 junction nucleotides. The nucleotide sequence reads as follows: TGTGCCAGCAGGGACAGGGCAGAAGAGACCCAGTACTTC. It is translated as CASRDRAEETQYF.